This TCR beta chain was captured by sequencing in a study of Tregs in tolerant kidney transplant recipients. Sequencing used immunoSEQ multiplex PCR; TCRdb keeps in-frame clones, though not all of them. The sample lists some 66,000 clones; 80% to 95% were seen once. This CDR3 contains 16 residues. CDR1 is LNHDA, CDR2 SQIVND, per germline (reference sequence). Germline trimming cut 5 bases from V and 1 base from J; bases unmatched to any gene: 6. The sequence was obtained from a human donor who received a combined kidney and bone marrow transplant. The source was CD8+ T cells from blood, collected before the transplant. This sequence joins TRBV19 and TRBJ2-3, with 10 bases aligning to TRBD2. CDR3 region: CASSLGLAGGTDTQYF. In nucleotides, the CDR3 is TGTGCCAGTAGTCTCGGGCTAGCGGGGGGCACAGATACGCAGTATTTT.